A single sample is the source of the 16 T cell receptor beta chains below, sequenced in a study of T-cell memory formation after mild COVID-19. MiXCR, run by TCRdb on the 5' RACE reads, gives a single entry per CDR3 protein. This sample carries hundreds of thousands of distinct CDR3 sequences, 20% of them seen once, and the ten largest clones take around 8%. The sequencing sample was made of PBMCs or a T cell subset sorted from them (not recorded which). All receptors derive from an adult woman who had mild COVID-19 (a few samples of this study predate the infection). Cell type and time point are not known.

The sample holds a few counts of this clonotype. The rearrangement uses TRBV5-1 and TRBJ2-3; 7 nucleotides line up with TRBD2. Germline lookup yields CDR1 SGHRS and CDR2 YFSETQ. V shed 4 bases, J shed 0 bases, and the junction held 8 bases outside the gene matches. There are 16 residues in the CDR3. The CDR3 spells CASSRGLVGSTDTQYF. The CDR3 DNA is TGCGCCAGCAGCCGAGGACTAGTTGGGAGCACAGATACGCAGTATTTT.

This clonotype was seen more than once but under ten times. The chain links TRBV20-1 to TRBJ2-6; the D is unclear. The CDR3 has 15 amino acids. V lost 6 bases and J lost 0, with 12 bases in between. Germline CDR1 reads DFQATT; CDR2 reads SNEGSKA (reference sequence). CDR3 coding DNA: TGCAGTGCCCCGCCCCTTTACTCTGGGGCCAACGTCCTGACTTTC. Translation: CSAPPLYSGANVLTF.

The rearrangement joins TRBV10-3 to TRBJ1-3; 11 bases agree with TRBD1. This CDR3 contains 15 residues. Per germline, CDR1 ENHRY and CDR2 SYGVKD. The V gene end was trimmed by 5 bases and the J gene end by 4 bases; junction bases not matched to a gene: 4. CDR3 nucleotides: TGTGCCATCAGTCCGGGACAGGGGGACGGAAACACCATATATTTT. Translation: CAISPGQGDGNTIYF.

This chain links TRBV7-8 with TRBJ1-1; D gene unclear. The V end lost 5 bases, the J end lost 2 bases, and 15 bases lay between the germline ends. This CDR3 is 15 amino acids long. CDR1 is SGHVS and CDR2 is FQNEAQ in the germline V gene. In DNA, the CDR3 is TGTGCCAGCAGCACGGGTGAGAGGTTCAACACTGAAGCTTTCTTT. Amino acid sequence: CASSTGERFNTEAFF.

The chain is built from TRBV30 and TRBJ1-5; 8 nucleotides match TRBD1. The germline V gene encodes CDR1 GTSNPN and CDR2 SVGIG (reference sequence). The CDR3 sequence is 14 residues long. Trimming removed 8 bases from V and 5 bases from J; junction bases left unmatched: 11. The CDR3 loop is CATRVRGRDQPQHF. The CDR3 DNA is TGTGCCACCCGGGTCAGGGGGCGAGATCAGCCCCAGCATTTT. Based on the CDR3 plus reference TRBV30 and TRBJ1-5, the full variable domain is SQTIHQWPATLVQPVGSPLSLECTVEGTSNPNLYWYRQAAGRGLQLLFYSVGIGQISSEVPQNLSASRPQDRQFILSSKKLLLSDSGFYLCATRVRGRDQPQHFGDGTRLSIL.

This clonotype was recorded a few times. The rearrangement joins TRBV5-6 to TRBJ1-2, with TRBD1 as a possible D gene (6 bases). V was cut by 1 base and J by 6 bases, with 10 bases left in between. Germline CDR1 and CDR2: SGHDT and YYEEEE. The CDR3 covers 13 residues. The CDR3 region is CASSLLGQDGYTF. The CDR3 DNA reads as TGTGCCAGCAGCTTGTTGGGACAAGATGGCTACACCTTC.

Many counts were recorded for this clonotype. This sequence joins TRBV5-1 and TRBJ2-7; TRBD2 might be the D (6 bases). The ends were cut back, 0 bases at V and 2 bases at J, with 9 bases in the middle. This CDR3 has 14 amino acids. Germline values: CDR1 SGHRS, CDR2 YFSETQ. The CDR3: CASSLEGLTYEQYF. CDR3 bases: TGCGCCAGCAGCTTGGAGGGACTGACCTACGAGCAGTACTTC.

The chain carries TRBV27 and TRBJ1-6, with D perhaps matching TRBD1 (5 bases). Germline CDR1 MNHEY, CDR2 SMNVEV (reference sequence). This CDR3 spans 14 amino acids. V was clipped by 7 bases and J by 11 bases, with 18 bases between them. The CDR3 sequence: CASTSGRLGAPLHF. The CDR3, as DNA: TGTGCCAGCACCTCCGGGCGGTTGGGGGCACCCCTCCACTTT.

The rearrangement joins TRBV29-1 to TRBJ1-2; possible D gene TRBD1, 5 bases. Trimming took 7 bases from V and 6 from J, leaving 15 bases between them. There are 12 residues in the CDR3. Germline loops: CDR1 SQVTM, CDR2 ANQGSEA. The CDR3 region has the DNA TGCAGCGGCCTCCATGGGGGGGATGGCTACACCTTC. This codes for CSGLHGGDGYTF.

The CDR3 region has the DNA TGTGCCAGCAGTTCCCGGCCCTTCAGGGGGGATGGCTACACCTTC. Encoded protein: CASSSRPFRGDGYTF. V is TRBV6-5 and J is TRBJ1-2; 7 bases are shared with TRBD1. CDR3 length equals 15 residues. Germline trimming cut 4 bases from V and 6 bases from J; bases unmatched to any gene: 11. Germline V gene sequence: CDR1 MNHEY, CDR2 SVGAGI.

This clonotype has more than one count but fewer than ten. The CDR3 DNA reads TGTGCCAGCAGTTACTCGATGAACAGCCCACCCGCTGAGCAGTTCTTC. Translated: CASSYSMNSPPAEQFF. The chain is built from TRBV6-6 and TRBJ2-1, with D unresolved. The CDR3 covers 16 residues. Germline assignment: CDR1 MNHNY and CDR2 SVGAGI (reference sequence). The V end lost 0 bases, the J end lost 9 bases, and 18 bases lay between the germline ends.

This clonotype has more than one count but fewer than ten. This rearrangement joins TRBV5-1 to TRBJ2-5; D perhaps matches TRBD2 (6 bases). This CDR3 has 14 amino acids. The V end was cut by 2 bases, the J end by 5 bases, with 13 bases between. The germline gives CDR1 SGHRS, CDR2 YFSETQ. CDR3 nucleotide sequence: TGCGCCAGCAGCTTCATAGCGGCGGGGGAGACCCAGTACTTC. Protein sequence: CASSFIAAGETQYF. Looking up the rest from reference TRBV5-1 and TRBJ2-5 gives the full variable domain: KAGVTQTPRYLIKTRGQQVTLSCSPISGHRSVSWYQQTPGQGLQFLFEYFSETQRNKGNFPGRFSGRQFSNSRSEMNVSTLELGDSALYLCASSFIAAGETQYFGPGTRLLVL.

CDR3 sequence reads: CSARGLESAELFF. The CDR3 nucleotides are TGCAGTGCTAGAGGACTAGAGAGTGCGGAGCTGTTTTTT. V gene TRBV20-1 combines with J gene TRBJ2-2, with a tentative D call TRBD2 (6 bases). This CDR3 comprises 13 residues. V lost 1 base, J lost 10 bases, and 13 bases lay in between. CDR1 and CDR2 (germline): DFQATT, SNEGSKA (reference sequence).

This clonotype turned up a few times. The chain couples TRBV5-4 to TRBJ2-3, with a weak D call TRBD1 (5 bases). CDR1 SGHNT and CDR2 YYREEE come from the germline V gene (reference sequence). V was cut by 5 bases and J by 0 bases, with 13 bases left in between. The CDR3 loop spans 15 amino acids. Written as DNA, the CDR3 is TGTGCCAGCAGGATCAGGGTCGCTAGCACAGATACGCAGTATTTT. This translates into CASRIRVASTDTQYF. Using reference TRBV5-4 and TRBJ2-3 for the parts outside the CDR3, the full variable domain is ETGVTQSPTHLIKTRGQQVTLRCSSQSGHNTVSWYQQALGQGPQFIFQYYREEENGRGNFPPRFSGLQFPNYSSELNVNALELDDSALYLCASRIRVASTDTQYFGPGTRLTVL.

The chain is built from TRBV12-3 or TRBV12-4 and TRBJ2-3, with a tentative D call TRBD1 (6 bases). The CDR3 runs to 17 residues. The V and J ends lost 3 bases and 0 bases respectively, with 16 bases between them. Here the CDR3 reads CASSLGLGQYSTDTQYF. The DNA of the CDR3 is TGTGCCAGCAGTTTGGGTCTAGGACAGTATAGCACAGATACGCAGTATTTT.

V is TRBV12-3 or TRBV12-4 and J is TRBJ2-1; 10 bases align to TRBD2. Germline trimming cut 3 bases from V and 0 bases from J; bases unmatched to any gene: 5. CDR3 length: 17 residues. CDR3 nucleotides: TGTGCCAGCAGTTTTCCTGGACTAGCGGACTCCTACAATGAGCAGTTCTTC. It is translated as CASSFPGLADSYNEQFF.